The 10 T cell receptor beta chains below come from one sample, sequenced in a study of blood T cell repertoires in COVID-19. TCRdb's table, derived via immunoSEQ multiplex PCR, lists solely in-frame clones and lacks some. Here the sample spans 50,000 to 80,000 clones, around 80% being singletons. The sequencing input was peripheral blood. These receptors originate from a human donor in a cohort sampled during active COVID-19.

V usage is TRBV6-4 and J usage is TRBJ2-1; TRBD2 matches at 15 bases. The CDR3 is made up of 18 amino acids. After removal of 4 bases from V and 5 bases from J, the junction contained 9 bases not matched to a gene. Germline-derived CDR1 and CDR2 are MRHNA and SNTAGT. This CDR3 is CASSGHGLAGGPHNEQFF. The CDR3 DNA reads TGTGCCAGCAGTGGCCACGGACTAGCGGGGGGGCCCCACAATGAGCAGTTCTTC.

The chain combines TRBV7-3 with TRBJ2-6; 9 nucleotides agree with TRBD2. The CDR3 contains 18 residues. The ends lost 2 bases at V and 3 bases at J; junction bases unmatched: 8. CDR1 is SGHTA, CDR2 FQGTGA, per germline. The CDR3 nucleotides are TGTGCCAGCAGCTTATATGGCGGGGGGGCCTTTGGGGCCAACGTCCTGACTTTC. Amino acids: CASSLYGGGAFGANVLTF.

V and J are TRBV19 and TRBJ2-5; 9 positions agree with TRBD2. The V gene's germline CDR1 is LNHDA and CDR2 SQIVND (reference sequence). The CDR3 spans 15 residues. The V gene end was trimmed by 3 bases and the J gene end by 5 bases; junction bases not matched to a gene: 7. The CDR3 is CASSIAGGPGETQYF. The CDR3 nucleotides are TGTGCCAGTAGTATTGCGGGGGGGCCGGGGGAGACCCAGTACTTC.

The chain carries TRBV29-1 and TRBJ1-2, with D possibly TRBD1 on 6 matching bases. The CDR3 contains 13 residues. Germline V gene lookup returns CDR1 SQVTM and CDR2 ANQGSEA. The ends were cut back, 2 bases at V and 3 bases at J, with 10 bases in the middle. CDR3 nucleotides: TGCAGCGTTGAACCGACAGGCTACTATGGCTACACCTTC. It yields the protein CSVEPTGYYGYTF.

The chain couples TRBV9 to TRBJ2-7; the match to TRBD2 covers 8 bases. Per the germline V gene, CDR1 is SGDLS and CDR2 is YYNGEE. This CDR3 is built from 14 residues. V lost 2 bases, J lost 0 bases, and 1 base stayed unmatched. CDR3 residues: CASSVSGASYEQYF. CDR3 DNA: TGTGCCAGCAGCGTTAGCGGGGCCTCCTACGAGCAGTACTTC. The full variable domain, its missing parts supplied by reference TRBV9 and TRBJ2-7, is DSGVTQTPKHLITATGQRVTLRCSPRSGDLSVYWYQQSLDQGLQFLIQYYNGEERAKGNILERFSAQQFPDLHSELNLSSLELGDSALYFCASSVSGASYEQYFGPGTRLTVT.

This clone was seen only a few times. The V and J genes are TRBV7-3 and TRBJ1-2; the match to TRBD1 covers 7 bases. V lost 1 base to trimming and J lost 2 bases; unmatched junction nucleotides: 4. The CDR3 spans 15 residues. Germline CDR1 reads SGHTA; CDR2 reads FQGTGA. This CDR3 reads CASSLKGGPNYGYTF. The CDR3 DNA follows: TGTGCCAGCAGCTTAAAAGGGGGCCCCAACTATGGCTACACCTTC.

This clone occurred many times. The chain recombines TRBV30 with TRBJ1-5, with a weak D call TRBD1 (6 bases). Germline values: CDR1 GTSNPN, CDR2 SVGIG (reference sequence). CDR3 length: 12 amino acids. With 2 bases removed from V and 11 bases from J, the gap between germline ends came to 13 bases. The CDR3 here is CAWSTGGRAQHF. The CDR3 coding sequence is TGTGCCTGGAGTACGGGGGGGCGGGCCCAGCATTTT. Together with reference TRBV30 and TRBJ1-5, the CDR3 gives the full variable domain: SQTIHQWPATLVQPVGSPLSLECTVEGTSNPNLYWYRQAAGRGLQLLFYSVGIGQISSEVPQNLSASRPQDRQFILSSKKLLLSDSGFYLCAWSTGGRAQHFGDGTRLSIL.

The chain uses TRBV3-1 (or the pseudogene TRBV3-2) and TRBJ1-2; D remains ambiguous. The CDR3 covers 13 residues. Germline CDR1 reads LGHDT; CDR2 reads YNNKEL (reference sequence). Deletions cut 8 bases from V and 0 bases from J, with 10 bases between. The CDR3 bases are TGTGCCAGCCGCCGTGGCACTAACTATGGCTACACCTTC. This translates into CASRRGTNYGYTF.

The rearrangement links TRBV5-1 to TRBJ2-5; the D gene is possibly TRBD2 (6 bases). The CDR3 runs to 11 residues. The V gene lost 4 bases and the J gene lost 5 bases, with 6 bases spanning the gap. Per germline, CDR1 SGHRS and CDR2 YFSETQ. The DNA for the CDR3 is TGCGCCAGCAGCAGCGGGGAGACCCAGTACTTC. This encodes CASSSGETQYF.

The chain couples TRBV6-6 to TRBJ2-3; TRBD1 agrees at 9 bases. The germline CDR1 and CDR2 sequences are MNHNY and SVGAGI (reference sequence). After removal of 6 bases from V and 5 bases from J, the junction contained 9 bases not matched to a gene. The CDR3 consists of 15 residues. CDR3 DNA: TGTGCCAGCAGCCAACTGGGACAGGGTAGAGATACGCAGTATTTT. It yields the protein CASSQLGQGRDTQYF.